Below, 19 T cell receptor beta chains from the same sample are listed, as sequenced in a study of human T cells and chemical hapten exposure. Time point defined: healthy volunteer bleed at 6 weeks. Whole blood, unfractionated, served as the material for total RNA extraction. TCRdb analysed the RACE reads with MiXCR anew, one entry per CDR3 protein. Among about 34,000 distinct CDR3 sequences listed, 5.5% were seen once. The sequencing input was whole blood. Receptors originate from a human donor in good health. Some clones in this sample may be carry-over from other donors' samples.

This clonotype was counted many times. The chain recombines TRBV27 with TRBJ1-2; D unresolved. The CDR3 is 13 residues long. The germline gives CDR1 MNHEY, CDR2 SMNVEV (reference sequence). Trimming stripped 9 bases from V and 5 bases from J, with 16 bases between. CDR3 sequence (DNA): TGTGCCAGTGCCCCGGGAGTCCCATATGGCTACACCTTC. Encoded protein: CASAPGVPYGYTF.

This clonotype was observed many times. V gene TRBV7-9 combines with J gene TRBJ1-4; D uncertain. The CDR3 is 16 residues long. From germline, CDR1 is SEHNR and CDR2 FQNEAQ (reference sequence). V was trimmed by 2 bases and J by 0 bases, leaving 10 bases between them. CDR3 in DNA: TGTGCCAGCAGCTTAATCTCAGGAGCAACTAATGAAAAACTGTTTTTT. Its translation is CASSLISGATNEKLFF.

This sequence joins TRBV20-1 and TRBJ1-5; D ambiguous. Between the trimmed V and J ends, which lost 3 bases and 5 bases, there was a span of 11 bases. Germline V lookup: CDR1 DFQATT, CDR2 SNEGSKA (reference sequence). The CDR3 runs 13 residues. The CDR3 DNA sequence: TGCAGTGCTAGGGGTGGAGCCTATCAGCCCCAGCATTTT. This codes for CSARGGAYQPQHF.

This clonotype was detected only a few times. The rearrangement joins TRBV5-4 to TRBJ2-5, with 11 bases aligning to TRBD2. Trimming at V came to 4 bases and at J to 1 base, leaving 3 bases not matched to a gene. Germline V CDR1 and CDR2: SGHNT, YYREEE (reference sequence). The CDR3 contains 15 residues. In nucleotides, the CDR3 is TGTGCCAGCAGCAAGACTAGCGGGACCCAAGAGACCCAGTACTTC. Encoded protein: CASSKTSGTQETQYF.

This clonotype has ten or more counts. CDR3 loop: CASSNGREEQYF. The CDR3 nucleotides are TGTGCCAGCAGCAACGGGAGAGAAGAGCAGTACTTC. This chain links TRBV7-2 with TRBJ2-7; D possibly corresponds to TRBD2 (6 bases). V lost 5 bases and J 7 bases, leaving 12 bases between the germline ends. The germline V gene encodes CDR1 SGHTA and CDR2 FQGNSA. The CDR3 is 12 amino acids.

The chain joins TRBV7-6 to TRBJ1-4; D is ambiguous. CDR3 length equals 13 residues. Germline CDR1 and CDR2: SGHVS and FNYEAQ. Trimming shortened V by 5 bases and J by 3 bases, and 7 bases separated the two germline ends. CDR3 residues: CASSQVANEKLFF. CDR3 sequence (DNA): TGTGCCAGCAGCCAGGTCGCTAATGAAAAACTGTTTTTT. Filled out from reference TRBV7-6 and TRBJ1-4, the complete variable domain reads GAGVSQSPRYKVTKRGQDVALRCDPISGHVSLYWYRQALGQGPEFLTYFNYEAQQDKSGLPNDRFSAERPEGSISTLTIQRTEQRDSAMYRCASSQVANEKLFFGSGTQLSVL.

There are many counts of this clonotype. This chain links TRBV9 with TRBJ2-6, with no clear D. Trimming shortened V by 4 bases and J by 0 bases, and 20 bases separated the two germline ends. Germline CDR1 and CDR2: SGDLS and YYNGEE. The CDR3 has 19 residues. The CDR3 sequence is CASSPSPSLLRSGANVLTF. The CDR3 nucleotides read TGTGCCAGCAGCCCAAGCCCATCACTTTTGCGCTCTGGGGCCAACGTCCTGACTTTC.

This clonotype was observed many times. CDR3: CASSLVALTEAFF. CDR3 DNA sequence: TGTGCCAGCAGTTTGGTCGCCCTAACTGAAGCTTTCTTT. The V call is TRBV28, the J call TRBJ1-1; D call uncertain. Trimming stripped 3 bases from V and 5 bases from J, with 10 bases between. The CDR3 consists of 13 residues. Germline CDR1 MDHEN, CDR2 SYDVKM.

This clonotype appeared many times. The V and J genes are TRBV6-6 and TRBJ1-3, with 8 bases aligning to TRBD1. CDR3 length equals 17 residues. V was clipped by 6 bases and J by 0 bases; unmatched bases: 10. CDR1 and CDR2 from the germline V gene are MNHNY and SVGAGI (reference sequence). CDR3 sequence (DNA): TGTGCCAGCAGCCAAAGAAACAGGGGGGACTCTGGAAACACCATATATTTT. Protein sequence: CASSQRNRGDSGNTIYF.

This chain links TRBV6-6 with TRBJ1-1, with D unresolved. Between the trimmed V and J ends, which lost 10 bases and 5 bases, there was a span of 20 bases. In germline, CDR1 is MNHNY, CDR2 SVGAGI (reference sequence). The CDR3 sequence is 14 residues long. The CDR3 is CAILQEGIGTEAFF. The CDR3 region has the DNA TGTGCCATCCTTCAGGAGGGCATCGGGACTGAAGCTTTCTTT.

This clonotype has just a few counts. This CDR3 is CASSQAGGGTQYF. As DNA, the CDR3 is TGTGCCAGCAGCCAAGCGGGAGGGGGGACCCAGTACTTC. The gene calls are TRBV6-5 and TRBJ2-5, with 10 nucleotides matching TRBD2. The J segment lost 7 bases and the V segment lost 6 bases, leaving 5 bases of the junction unmatched. Germline CDR1 reads MNHEY; CDR2 reads SVGAGI. The CDR3 has 13 amino acids.

This clonotype was observed at least ten times. The chain joins TRBV5-1 to TRBJ2-3; D possibly uses TRBD1 or TRBD2 (5 bases each). Germline V gene lookup returns CDR1 SGHRS and CDR2 YFSETQ. V lost 3 bases and J lost 0, with 17 bases in between. The CDR3 has 17 amino acids. The DNA for the CDR3 is TGCGCCAGCAGCTGGGACGTCCTGGGCCTTAGCACAGATACGCAGTATTTT. Its protein is CASSWDVLGLSTDTQYF.

The CDR3 protein is CAWSSGSNFYNEQFF. CDR3 in DNA: TGTGCCTGGAGTTCCGGGTCTAATTTTTACAATGAGCAGTTCTTC. V usage is TRBV30 and J usage is TRBJ2-1, with D uncertain. Germline V lookup: CDR1 GTSNPN, CDR2 SVGIG (reference sequence). V gave up 2 bases and J gave up 4 bases, with 15 bases separating them. This CDR3 has 15 residues.

This clonotype occurred many times. V is TRBV7-2 and J is TRBJ2-3; D might be TRBD2 (6 bases). V shed 6 bases and J shed 0 bases, with 10 bases lying between them. CDR3 size: 14 residues. CDR1 and CDR2 (germline): SGHTA, FQGNSA. The CDR3 coding sequence is TGTGCCAGCAGATCCGGGACTAGCACAGATACGCAGTATTTT. Its translation: CASRSGTSTDTQYF.

This clonotype showed up many times. The chain carries TRBV28 and TRBJ2-4; 12 bases agree with TRBD1. CDR1 is MDHEN and CDR2 is SYDVKM in the germline V gene. The CDR3 consists of 16 residues. V lost 5 bases to trimming and J lost 0 bases; unmatched junction nucleotides: 2. The CDR3 DNA reads as TGTGCCAGCAGTCGGGACAGGGGGCTAGCCAAAAACATTCAGTACTTC. Its translation is CASSRDRGLAKNIQYF.

This clonotype was recorded only once. The chain carries TRBV5-4 and TRBJ2-1, with 8 nucleotides matching TRBD2. Trimming at V came to 0 bases and at J to 6 bases, leaving 8 bases not matched to a gene. CDR1 and CDR2 (germline): SGHNT, YYREEE (reference sequence). The length of the CDR3 is 16 residues. In nucleotides, the CDR3 is TGTGCCAGCAGCTTGGGATCGGGAGGGCTACGCAATGAGCAGTTCTTC. Translation: CASSLGSGGLRNEQFF.

This clonotype was detected many times. The CDR3 coding sequence is TGTGCCAGCAGCTTTGTGATGAACACTGAAGCTTTCTTT. This translates into CASSFVMNTEAFF. The rearrangement uses TRBV7-9 and TRBJ1-1; D remains unclear. V dropped 3 bases and J dropped 0 bases, with 5 bases sitting between them. CDR3 length equals 13 residues. Germline V gene lookup returns CDR1 SEHNR and CDR2 FQNEAQ (reference sequence).

This clonotype was observed many times. V usage is TRBV7-9 and J usage is TRBJ2-3, with D perhaps matching TRBD2 (5 bases). This CDR3 region has 15 residues. Germline CDR1 reads SEHNR; CDR2 reads FQNEAQ (reference sequence). V was cut by 5 bases and J by 2 bases, with 14 bases left in between. CDR3 in DNA: TGTGCCAGCAGCCATCTAAGCGGTAACACAGATACGCAGTATTTT. Translating gives CASSHLSGNTDTQYF.

This clonotype was counted many times. This chain connects TRBV11-2 to TRBJ1-2; TRBD1 might be the D (6 bases). V was pared by 7 bases and J by 8 bases, with 23 bases between. The CDR3 has 15 amino acids. CDR1 and CDR2 (germline): SGHAT, FQNNGV. The CDR3 loop is CASTSGGGDLSGYTF. In DNA, the CDR3 is TGTGCCAGCACCTCCGGAGGGGGTGACCTGAGCGGCTACACCTTC.